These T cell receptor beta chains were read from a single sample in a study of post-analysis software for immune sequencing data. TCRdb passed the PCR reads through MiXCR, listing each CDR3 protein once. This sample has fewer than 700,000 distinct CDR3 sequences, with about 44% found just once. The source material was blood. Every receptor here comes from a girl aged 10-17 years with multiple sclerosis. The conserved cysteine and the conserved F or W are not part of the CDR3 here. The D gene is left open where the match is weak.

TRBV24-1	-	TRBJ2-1	ATSDQGTNEQF
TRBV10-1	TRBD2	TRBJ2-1	ASSDGGVRQF
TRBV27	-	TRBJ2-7	ASSKHEPYEQY
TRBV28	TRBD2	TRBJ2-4	ASSPHGRTSNIQY
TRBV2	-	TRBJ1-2	ASSEAGRGYGYT
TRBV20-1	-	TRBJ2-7	SARGDTVSYEQY
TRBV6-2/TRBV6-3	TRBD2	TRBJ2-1	ASSQTSGPYNEQF
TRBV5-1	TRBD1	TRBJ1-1	ASSDRDSSLNTEAF
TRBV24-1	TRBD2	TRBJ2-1	ATSDSGTSDRSYNEQF
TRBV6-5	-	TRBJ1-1	ASRGRVSVAEAF
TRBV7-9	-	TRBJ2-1	ASSVVGRRYNEQF
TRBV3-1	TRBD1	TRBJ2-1	ASSQEYRGWF
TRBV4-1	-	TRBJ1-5	ASSRQTGGITSNQPQH
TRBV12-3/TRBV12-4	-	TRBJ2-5	ASSSFRGTGETQY
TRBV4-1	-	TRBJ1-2	ASSQPGTTWGYT
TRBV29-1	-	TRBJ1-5	SVGEKPNQPQH
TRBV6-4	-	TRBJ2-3	ASSGGTPTDTQY
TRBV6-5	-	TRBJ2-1	ASSPGQFPPPF
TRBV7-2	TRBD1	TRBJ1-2	ASSLNRGYGYT
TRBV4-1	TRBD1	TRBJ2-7	ASSRGQGALYEQY
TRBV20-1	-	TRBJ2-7	SASRDGSYEQY
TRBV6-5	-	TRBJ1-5	ASKGLANQPQH
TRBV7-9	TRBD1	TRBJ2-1	ASSSTVGQGKYNEQF
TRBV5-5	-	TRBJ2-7	ASSLPGTAVSYEQY
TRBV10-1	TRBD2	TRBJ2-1	ASSEPTSGRPSSYNEQF
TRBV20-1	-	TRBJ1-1	SVPSEAEAF
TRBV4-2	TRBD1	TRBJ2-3	ASSQTPGQGVADTQY
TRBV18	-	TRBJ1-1	ASSNGNTEAF
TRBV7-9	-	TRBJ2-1	ASRTSGTLIYNEQF
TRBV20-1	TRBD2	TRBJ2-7	SADGTSGRALNEQY
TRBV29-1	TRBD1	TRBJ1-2	SFWTGNYGYT
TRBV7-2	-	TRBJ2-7	ASSLDGTGLYEQY
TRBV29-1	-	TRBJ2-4	SASQKLAKNIQY
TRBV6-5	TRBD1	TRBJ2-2	ASSLSGGIGGELF
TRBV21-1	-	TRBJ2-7	ASSKQDSLSSYEQY